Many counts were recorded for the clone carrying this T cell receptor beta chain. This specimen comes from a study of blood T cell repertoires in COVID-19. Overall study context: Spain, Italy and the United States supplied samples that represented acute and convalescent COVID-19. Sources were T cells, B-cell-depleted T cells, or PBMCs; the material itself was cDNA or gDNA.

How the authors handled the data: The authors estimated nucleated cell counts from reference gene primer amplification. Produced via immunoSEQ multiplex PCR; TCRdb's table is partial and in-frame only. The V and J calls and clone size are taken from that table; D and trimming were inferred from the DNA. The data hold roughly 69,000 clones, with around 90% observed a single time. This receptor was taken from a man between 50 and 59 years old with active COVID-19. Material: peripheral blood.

For the CDR3, the DNA is TGTGCCAGTAGTCGACAGGGGCTAAGGGAAAAACTGTTTTTT. Translation gives CASSRQGLREKLFF. The rearrangement uses TRBV19 and TRBJ1-4, with 8 bases identical to TRBD1. This CDR3 has 14 residues. CDR1 LNHDA and CDR2 SQIVND come from the germline V gene (reference sequence). The J segment lost 8 bases and the V segment lost 5 bases, leaving 7 bases of the junction unmatched.